This passage covers 5 T cell receptor beta chains from one sample sequenced in a study of blood T cell repertoires in COVID-19. The method was immunoSEQ multiplex PCR; TCRdb's version includes in-frame clones alone and lacks a portion of them. Seen here are 250,000 to 400,000 clones, about 91% observed once, and the top ten hold about 1.5%. The sample comprised peripheral blood. All receptors come from a woman in her thirties with COVID-19, enrolled during active disease.

J is TRBJ1-1 and V is TRBV25-1, with TRBD1 matching 8 bases. With 8 bases clipped from V and 7 bases from J, the junction kept 3 bases outside the gene matches. This CDR3 spans 11 amino acids. Germline CDR1 MGHDK, CDR2 SYGVNS. This chain's CDR3 is CASQGAGEAFF. In DNA form, the CDR3 reads TGTGCCAGCCAGGGGGCAGGTGAAGCTTTCTTT.

This chain connects TRBV7-2 to TRBJ2-5, with TRBD2 matching over 11 bases. The V gene's germline CDR1 is SGHTA and CDR2 FQGNSA. The CDR3 sequence is 13 residues long. Trimming removed 5 bases from V and 5 bases from J; junction bases left unmatched: 1. This chain's CDR3 is CASSRLAGETQYF. CDR3 in DNA: TGTGCCAGCAGCCGACTAGCGGGGGAGACCCAGTACTTC.

The table lists this clone with a count of one. This chain uses TRBV9 with TRBJ1-2, with D unresolved. The ends were cut back, 0 bases at V and 7 bases at J, with 10 bases in the middle. Germline V gene lookup returns CDR1 SGDLS and CDR2 YYNGEE. CDR3 length: 13 residues. CDR3 in amino acids: CASSVVPGRGYTF. The CDR3 DNA reads TGTGCCAGCAGCGTAGTACCTGGGCGTGGCTACACCTTC.

This clone has ten or more counts. The J gene is TRBJ2-1, the V gene TRBV9; TRBD2 matches 7 bases. After removal of 0 bases from V and 2 bases from J, the junction contained 14 bases not matched to a gene. Germline V CDR1 and CDR2: SGDLS, YYNGEE. This CDR3 region has 19 residues. This CDR3 reads CASSVASGVAGEPYNEQFF. The CDR3 DNA follows: TGTGCCAGCAGCGTAGCTTCCGGCGTCGCGGGGGAGCCCTACAATGAGCAGTTCTTC.

The chain is built from TRBV5-1 and TRBJ1-1, with D unresolved. The CDR3 length is 14 residues. Trimming cost V 0 bases and J 5 bases, with 11 bases left between them. The V gene's germline CDR1 is SGHRS and CDR2 YFSETQ. DNA of the CDR3: TGCGCCAGCAGCTTGGGAGGAGATGATACTGAAGCTTTCTTT. Its protein is CASSLGGDDTEAFF.